The T cell receptor (beta chain) described here comes from a study of blood T cells in healthy people across ages. Worth noting for this clonotype: Its antigen is still unknown.

A second PCR of roughly 7 to 11 cycles used a sample-barcoded 5' primer and a J-beta primer mix. TCRdb used MiXCR to reprocess the 5' RACE reads, holding one entry per CDR3 protein. The table has 600,000 to 1,000,000 distinct CDR3 sequences, roughly 25% seen once; the top ten hold approximately 4%. Study conclusions and caveats: Possibly, changes in expanded clonotypes were confounded because donor CMV status was unknown.

In germline, CDR1 is MDHEN, CDR2 SYDVKM. This CDR3 is 12 amino acids long. V was trimmed by 6 bases and J by 4 bases, leaving 10 bases between them. These same records also appear under a second study, on T cells of mothers and their children. That work states: Samples came from a few healthy Caucasian mothers and their six children. Addition of sample barcodes and 2-4 random nucleotides occurred through the M1S primer of the second PCR. The yield was over 8 million TCR beta CDR3 reads from each mother and a few million from each child.

The chain combines TRBV28 with TRBJ2-7, with a weak D call TRBD1 (5 bases). Sequencing input: blood. The TCR was taken from a boy aged 5-17 years in good health. The CDR3 DNA is TGTGCCAGCAGGATTCCAGGGTACGAGCAGTACTTC. Protein sequence: CASRIPGYEQYF.